These 19 T cell receptor beta chains share one sample of origin, sequenced in a study of shared clonotypes between healthy human individuals (dated by TCRdb to between 2020 and 2021). The library was built by means of the immunoSEQ multiplex PCR assay. Imported from immuneACCESS, the table was reduced by TCRdb to in-frame sequences with V and J called. These copies leave out some clones; in studies compared against another copy, an unresolved V gene accounts for under half, and the cause of the remainder is not known. The sample has some 2,500,000 clones on record, approximately 90% of them singletons. 0.3% to 0.4% of the sample is held by the ten biggest clonotypes. Sequencing was done on a sample of naive CD4+ T cells from PBMCs. This specimen's cell subset or site label, interpreted: CD45RA+ positively selected. These receptors were obtained from a young man in good health. Some clones in this sample may be carry-over from other donors' samples.

This sequence joins TRBV15 and TRBJ2-2; no reliable D call. The V end lost 1 base, the J end lost 8 bases, and 8 bases lay between the germline ends. This CDR3 contains 13 residues. Germline V gene lookup returns CDR1 LNHNV and CDR2 YYDKDF (reference sequence). In nucleotides, the CDR3 is TGTGCCACCAGCAGAGTGGGCTGGGGGGAGCTGTTTTTT. This translates into CATSRVGWGELFF.

The rearrangement uses TRBV15 and TRBJ1-5; the D gene is possibly TRBD1 (5 bases). Deletions cut 1 base from V and 1 base from J, with 11 bases between. This CDR3 is 16 amino acids long. CDR1 and CDR2 (germline): LNHNV, YYDKDF (reference sequence). CDR3 in amino acids: CATSRVSGTSNQPQHF. The CDR3, as DNA: TGTGCCACCAGCAGAGTGTCCGGGACGAGCAATCAGCCCCAGCATTTT.

The chain combines TRBV2 with TRBJ1-2; TRBD1 agrees at 10 bases. The junction had 5 bases not matched to a gene; V was cut back by 5 bases and J by 2 bases. This CDR3 has 15 residues. The germline V gene has CDR1 SNHLY and CDR2 FYNNEI. As DNA, the CDR3 is TGTGCCAGCAGTTCCTCGGGACAGGGGAACTATGGCTACACCTTC. This codes for CASSSSGQGNYGYTF.

This clone was seen once. This chain uses TRBV7-2 with TRBJ2-7, with TRBD2 identical over 11 bases. The CDR3 covers 15 residues. V lost 6 bases and J lost 7; bases outside the gene matches: 11. From germline, CDR1 is SGHTA and CDR2 FQGNSA. CDR3 residues: CASSPPLAGGGEQYF. Here the CDR3 DNA reads TGTGCCAGCAGTCCCCCCTTAGCGGGAGGGGGGGAGCAGTACTTC.

As to this clone: This sample also contains other DNA sequences that code for the same CDR3. The chain combines TRBV28 with TRBJ1-2; D might be TRBD1 (6 bases). Germline CDR1 and CDR2: MDHEN and SYDVKM. V shed 5 bases and J shed 5 bases, with 9 bases lying between them. The CDR3 runs to 12 residues. The CDR3 loop reads CASSPQGYGYTF. The CDR3 DNA is TGTGCCAGCAGTCCACAGGGATATGGCTACACCTTC.

This CDR3 is CASSLSYGGAGGNQPQHF. Written as DNA, the CDR3 is TGTGCCAGCAGTTTGAGTTACGGGGGCGCTGGGGGCAATCAGCCCCAGCATTTT. The chain joins TRBV28 to TRBJ1-5, with a weak D call TRBD1 (6 bases). Germline CDR1 reads MDHEN; CDR2 reads SYDVKM. This CDR3 has 18 residues. The ends were cut back, 3 bases at V and 2 bases at J, with 20 bases in the middle.

Concerning this clone itself: Other nucleotide sequences from this sample produce the same CDR3. CDR3 sequence (DNA): TGTGCCAGCAGCTCCCAGGGGAGAGGGCAGCCCCAGCATTTT. This encodes CASSSQGRGQPQHF. V usage is TRBV7-2 and J usage is TRBJ1-5, with D perhaps matching TRBD1 (6 bases). CDR1 SGHTA and CDR2 FQGNSA come from the germline V gene. This CDR3 region has 14 residues. V was shortened by 4 bases and J by 7 bases, with 14 bases between the two germline ends.

This clone appeared once. The V and J genes are TRBV19 and TRBJ1-5; tentative D call: TRBD1 (5 bases). V was clipped by 8 bases and J by 2 bases, with 16 bases between them. CDR1 is LNHDA, CDR2 SQIVND, per germline (reference sequence). The CDR3 is made up of 15 amino acids. The CDR3 region has the DNA TGTGCCAGTCAGAGTGGGACGGCGGGCAATCAGCCCCAGCATTTT. This gives the protein CASQSGTAGNQPQHF.

The V call is TRBV25-1, the J call TRBJ1-2; D is undetermined. Germline V lookup: CDR1 MGHDK, CDR2 SYGVNS. The CDR3 spans 13 residues. The V end was cut by 1 base, the J end by 0 bases, with 3 bases between. The CDR3 sequence: CASSESPNYGYTF. CDR3 DNA sequence: TGTGCCAGCAGTGAATCCCCTAACTATGGCTACACCTTC.

The V call is TRBV10-3, the J call TRBJ2-2; 9 bases line up with TRBD2. The V and J ends lost 4 bases and 7 bases, in that order; junction bases with no gene match: 13. Germline CDR1 is ENHRY and CDR2 is SYGVKD. The CDR3 length is 17 residues. CDR3 region: CAISGETSGPIFGELFF. The DNA of the CDR3 is TGTGCCATCAGTGGGGAGACTAGCGGCCCCATTTTCGGGGAGCTGTTTTTT.

CDR3 sequence: CATSREGLAGYNEQFF. DNA of the CDR3: TGTGCCACCAGCAGAGAGGGCCTAGCGGGCTACAATGAGCAGTTCTTC. The J gene is TRBJ2-1, the V gene TRBV15; TRBD2 agrees at 8 bases. V gave up 0 bases and J gave up 3 bases; unmatched junction bases: 4. Germline CDR1 LNHNV, CDR2 YYDKDF (reference sequence). This CDR3 has 16 amino acids.

The V gene is TRBV28, the J gene TRBJ2-1; D may be TRBD1 (5 bases). Looked up from germline, CDR1 is MDHEN and CDR2 is SYDVKM. The CDR3 totals 14 residues. V lost 3 bases, J lost 9 bases, and 15 bases lay in between. The CDR3: CASSLAGSLAEQFF. Written as DNA, the CDR3 is TGTGCCAGCAGTTTGGCAGGGTCTTTGGCTGAGCAGTTCTTC.

The chain combines TRBV6-5 with TRBJ2-5, with D possibly being TRBD1 or TRBD2 (5 bases each). Trimming removed 4 bases at V and 9 bases at J, with 18 bases between. The CDR3 runs to 14 residues. Germline V lookup: CDR1 MNHEY, CDR2 SVGAGI. The CDR3 bases are TGTGCCAGCAGTTCGGGACCAGCCCTCGGGGCCCAGTACTTC. Amino acid sequence: CASSSGPALGAQYF.

The chain employs TRBV15 and TRBJ2-7; D possibly uses TRBD1 or TRBD2 (5 bases each). Germline V lookup: CDR1 LNHNV, CDR2 YYDKDF (reference sequence). Trimming cost V 6 bases and J 9 bases, with 15 bases left between them. This CDR3 has 12 amino acids. The CDR3 DNA sequence: TGTGCCACCAGTCCCGGGGCCCGTGGGCAGTACTTC. Protein product: CATSPGARGQYF.

The genes are TRBV2 and TRBJ2-5; D tentatively fits TRBD1 or TRBD2 (6 bases each). Germline CDR1 reads SNHLY; CDR2 reads FYNNEI. V gave up 6 bases and J gave up 4 bases, with 18 bases separating them. There are 15 residues in the CDR3. The CDR3 is CASRVGGLLRETQYF. In nucleotides, the CDR3 is TGTGCCAGCAGGGTAGGGGGGCTGTTGCGAGAGACCCAGTACTTC.

The J gene is TRBJ1-5, the V gene TRBV28; D remains ambiguous. V was cut by 5 bases and J by 0 bases, with 11 bases left in between. The CDR3 has 15 residues. Germline V lookup: CDR1 MDHEN, CDR2 SYDVKM. This CDR3 reads CASSKATYSNQPQHF. The CDR3, as DNA: TGTGCCAGCAGTAAAGCCACTTATAGCAATCAGCCCCAGCATTTT.

The chain couples TRBV2 to TRBJ2-1; 11 bases agree with TRBD2. Per germline, CDR1 SNHLY and CDR2 FYNNEI. The trim removed 1 base at V and 7 bases at J, leaving 3 bases unmatched. CDR3 length equals 15 residues. The CDR3 loop is CASSEGTSGHNEQFF. The DNA of the CDR3 is TGTGCCAGCAGTGAAGGGACTAGCGGGCATAATGAGCAGTTCTTC.

V is TRBV7-8 and J is TRBJ2-3; 7 bases align to TRBD2. Germline CDR1 SGHVS, CDR2 FQNEAQ. V gave up 0 bases and J gave up 4 bases; unmatched junction bases: 7. CDR3 size: 16 residues. The CDR3 region has the DNA TGTGCCAGCAGCTTAGCGTCAGTGGGAGGGCCAGATACGCAGTATTTT. Its protein is CASSLASVGGPDTQYF.

The rearrangement joins TRBV6-6 to TRBJ2-5, with D uncertain. The CDR3 is 14 amino acids. V lost 5 bases, J lost 2 bases, and 12 bases lay in between. Germline lookup yields CDR1 MNHNY and CDR2 SVGAGI (reference sequence). CDR3 region: CASSHPWQQETQYF. CDR3 DNA: TGTGCCAGCAGTCACCCCTGGCAGCAAGAGACCCAGTACTTC.